Each of the 28 T cell receptor beta chains below was sequenced from the same sample in a study of T-cell reconstitution after alpha-beta-depleted transplantation in children. Preparing the TCRbeta library involved the use of unique molecular identifiers. TCRdb reanalysed the PCR reads using MiXCR and keeps one entry per CDR3 protein. The data hold around 600,000 distinct CDR3 sequences, with over 15% observed a single time. The material sequenced was PBMCs from the stem cell graft donor, taken from the stem cell graft. Receptor source: a human donor who donated a stem cell graft to a child with acute myeloid leukemia.

This clonotype was detected many times. The V gene is TRBV7-6, the J gene TRBJ1-6; D ambiguous. This CDR3 spans 15 amino acids. Germline V lookup: CDR1 SGHVS, CDR2 FNYEAQ. V was pared by 5 bases and J by 8 bases, with 16 bases between. The DNA for the CDR3 is TGTGCCAGCAGCCCTACAAAGGGCGCGGATTCACCCCTCCACTTT. Protein: CASSPTKGADSPLHF.

This clonotype was seen ten or more times. The chain combines TRBV20-1 with TRBJ1-4, with TRBD1 identical over 10 bases. CDR1 is DFQATT, CDR2 SNEGSKA, per germline (reference sequence). The CDR3 is made up of 12 amino acids. J lost 14 bases, V lost 5 bases, and 8 bases had no gene match. CDR3 protein: CSAYGQGEGLFF. The CDR3 region has the DNA TGCAGTGCTTACGGACAGGGGGAAGGCCTGTTTTTT.

This clonotype was picked up many times. The chain joins TRBV20-1 to TRBJ2-1, with D possibly TRBD2 on 5 matching bases. Trimming cost V 2 bases and J 8 bases, with 13 bases left between them. This CDR3 region has 13 residues. The germline gives CDR1 DFQATT, CDR2 SNEGSKA (reference sequence). CDR3 region: CSARRRRGDEQFF. The CDR3 coding sequence is TGCAGTGCTAGAAGGCGCCGGGGTGATGAGCAGTTCTTC.

This clonotype occurred a few times. The chain has TRBV18 and TRBJ2-5; no definite D call. The CDR3 has 14 amino acids. The ends were cut back, 0 bases at V and 7 bases at J, with 12 bases in the middle. Germline V gene lookup returns CDR1 KGHSH and CDR2 LQKENI. CDR3 in amino acids: CASSPPARLGTQYF. CDR3 coding DNA: TGTGCCAGCTCACCACCGGCTCGATTAGGGACCCAGTACTTC.

This clonotype was counted at least ten times. This sequence joins TRBV6-2 or TRBV6-3 and TRBJ2-1; perhaps TRBD2 as D (5 bases). CDR3 length: 16 residues. Between the trimmed V and J ends, which lost 5 bases and 0 bases, there was a span of 14 bases. From germline, CDR1 is MNHEY and CDR2 SVGEGT. The CDR3: CASSRTGLSSYNEQFF. The CDR3 bases are TGTGCCAGCAGTCGGACGGGGTTAAGCTCCTACAATGAGCAGTTCTTC.

This clonotype was recorded many times. The rearrangement links TRBV29-1 to TRBJ2-1; D is perhaps TRBD1 (6 bases). This CDR3 spans 11 amino acids. Germline V gives CDR1 SQVTM, CDR2 ANQGSEA. V shed 7 bases and J shed 4 bases, with 8 bases lying between them. CDR3 nucleotide sequence: TGCAGCGCCGGACAGTACAATGAGCAGTTCTTC. Translating gives CSAGQYNEQFF.

This clonotype was counted many times. V usage is TRBV5-1 and J usage is TRBJ2-5; D is uncertain. This CDR3 comprises 13 residues. V was shortened by 1 base and J by 5 bases, with 9 bases between the two germline ends. Per germline, CDR1 SGHRS and CDR2 YFSETQ. The CDR3 bases are TGCGCCAGCAGCTTGATAGGTGACGAGACCCAGTACTTC. This codes for CASSLIGDETQYF.

This clonotype was counted many times. The chain is built from TRBV5-1 and TRBJ1-2, with D possibly being TRBD1 (5 bases). The CDR3 contains 14 residues. Germline V lookup: CDR1 SGHRS, CDR2 YFSETQ. V lost 5 bases and J lost 7, with 18 bases in between. The CDR3 DNA reads TGCGCCAGCAGTCCTGACGGGGGGAGCGGTGGCTACACCTTC. It translates to CASSPDGGSGGYTF. Based on the CDR3 plus reference TRBV5-1 and TRBJ1-2, the full variable domain is KAGVTQTPRYLIKTRGQQVTLSCSPISGHRSVSWYQQTPGQGLQFLFEYFSETQRNKGNFPGRFSGRQFSNSRSEMNVSTLELGDSALYLCASSPDGGSGGYTFGSGTRLTVV.

This clonotype turned up a few times. The gene calls are TRBV5-5 and TRBJ1-5, with a tentative D call TRBD1 (5 bases). The CDR3 length is 15 residues. Per germline, CDR1 SGHKS and CDR2 YYEKEE (reference sequence). Between the trimmed V and J ends, which lost 4 bases and 0 bases, there was a span of 11 bases. CDR3 residues: CASSTWDGSNQPQHF. The CDR3 bases are TGTGCCAGCAGCACCTGGGACGGTAGCAATCAGCCCCAGCATTTT.

This clonotype was seen many times. The CDR3 loop reads CASSFDSTNEKLFF. Written as DNA, the CDR3 is TGTGCCAGCAGCTTCGACAGTACTAATGAAAAACTGTTTTTT. V and J are TRBV7-9 and TRBJ1-4; D is perhaps TRBD1 (5 bases). Germline loops: CDR1 SEHNR, CDR2 FQNEAQ (reference sequence). This CDR3 has 14 amino acids. V was trimmed by 3 bases and J by 2 bases, leaving 7 bases between them. Full variable domain (remainder filled in from reference TRBV7-9 and TRBJ1-4): DTGVSQNPRHKITKRGQNVTFRCDPISEHNRLYWYRQTLGQGPEFLTYFQNEAQLEKSRLLSDRFSAERPKGSFSTLEIQRTEQGDSAMYLCASSFDSTNEKLFFGSGTQLSVL.

This clonotype was picked up many times. The chain is built from TRBV12-3 or TRBV12-4 and TRBJ2-1; D might be TRBD1 (5 bases). The length of the CDR3 is 14 residues. V was pared by 2 bases and J by 1 base, with 6 bases between. The CDR3 bases are TGTGCCAGCAGTTTATCAGGGTCCTACAATGAGCAGTTCTTC. It encodes CASSLSGSYNEQFF.

This clonotype has a count of ten or more. The rearrangement uses TRBV20-1 and TRBJ2-2; no reliable D call. The CDR3 sequence is 13 residues long. V shed 3 bases and J shed 2 bases, with 7 bases lying between them. Per germline, CDR1 DFQATT and CDR2 SNEGSKA (reference sequence). This chain's CDR3 is CSARPINTGELFF. In DNA form, the CDR3 reads TGCAGTGCTAGGCCCATCAACACCGGGGAGCTGTTTTTT.

The V and J genes are TRBV7-6 and TRBJ2-1; D perhaps matches TRBD2 (6 bases). Trimming took off 5 bases at V and 7 bases at J, with 15 bases between the two ends. The CDR3 spans 14 residues. CDR1 and CDR2 (germline): SGHVS, FNYEAQ. The chain's CDR3 is CASSGWDSGNEQFF. The DNA of the CDR3 is TGTGCCAGCAGCGGGTGGGACTCCGGGAATGAGCAGTTCTTC.

The chain employs TRBV12-3 or TRBV12-4 and TRBJ1-5; D ambiguous. The CDR3 has 14 residues. The V and J ends lost 3 bases and 7 bases respectively, with 13 bases between them. CDR3 protein: CASSFGRVGQPQHF. The CDR3 DNA follows: TGTGCCAGCAGTTTTGGTAGGGTAGGCCAGCCCCAGCATTTT.

The chain joins TRBV20-1 to TRBJ2-5; D remains unclear. Trimming took 0 bases from V and 5 from J, leaving 7 bases between them. This CDR3 is 12 amino acids long. CDR1 is DFQATT and CDR2 is SNEGSKA in the germline V gene (reference sequence). This chain's CDR3 is CSARDDRETQYF. CDR3 coding DNA: TGCAGTGCTAGAGATGACCGGGAGACCCAGTACTTC.

This clonotype turned up a few times. The chain recombines TRBV12-3 or TRBV12-4 with TRBJ2-7; no clear D. The ends were cut back, 8 bases at V and 6 bases at J, with 20 bases in the middle. The CDR3 length is 14 residues. DNA for the CDR3: TGTGCCAGCTCCTTCGAGGACCGGTCTGGCGAGCAGTACTTC. This translates into CASSFEDRSGEQYF.

The chain joins TRBV16 to TRBJ1-2; unclear D gene. The germline gives CDR1 KGHSY, CDR2 FQNENV. There are 14 residues in the CDR3. The V gene lost 2 bases and the J gene lost 7 bases, with 14 bases spanning the gap. The CDR3 region has the DNA TGTGCCAGCAGCCAAGACGGGCAGAGTGGTGGCTACACCTTC. Protein product: CASSQDGQSGGYTF.

This clonotype was counted many times. The chain joins TRBV10-3 to TRBJ1-6; possibly TRBD1 for D (5 bases). CDR3 size: 15 residues. Trimming removed 2 bases from V and 7 bases from J, with 12 bases in between. CDR1 and CDR2 from the germline V gene are ENHRY and SYGVKD. CDR3 sequence (DNA): TGTGCCATCAGTGAGAAACAGGAGAAGAATTCACCCCTCCACTTT. It translates to CAISEKQEKNSPLHF.

This clonotype was seen a handful of times. The chain employs TRBV7-2 and TRBJ2-7, with D possibly being TRBD2 (5 bases). The length of the CDR3 is 12 residues. The germline V and J ends were trimmed by 5 bases and 6 bases, with 11 bases remaining between them. The germline gives CDR1 SGHTA, CDR2 FQGNSA. CDR3 in DNA: TGTGCCAGCAGCCCGGAGGCGATCGAGCAGTACTTC. It encodes CASSPEAIEQYF.

The J gene is TRBJ2-7, the V gene TRBV5-1, with D hard to call. Germline CDR1 and CDR2: SGHRS and YFSETQ. Trimming left V 5 bases short and J 2 bases short, with 11 bases between. The CDR3 has 13 residues. Here the CDR3 DNA reads TGCGCCAGCAGGCGTGAAGCAGCCTACGAGCAGTACTTC. Residues: CASRREAAYEQYF.

The V and J genes are TRBV7-3 and TRBJ2-5, with D maybe TRBD1 (6 bases). V lost 5 bases, J lost 5 bases, and 12 bases lay in between. Germline CDR1 is SGHTA and CDR2 is FQGTGA. The CDR3 has 13 residues. The DNA for the CDR3 is TGTGCCAGCAGCCCCCCAGGGGCGGAGACCCAGTACTTC. This codes for CASSPPGAETQYF.

V gene TRBV5-1 combines with J gene TRBJ2-2, with 14 bases fitting TRBD2. After removal of 6 bases from V and 4 bases from J, the junction contained 8 bases not matched to a gene. The CDR3 runs to 17 residues. Germline V lookup: CDR1 SGHRS, CDR2 YFSETQ. Here the CDR3 DNA reads TGCGCCAGCAACTCTCTCGGACTAGCGGGGGGCACCGGGGAGCTGTTTTTT. It encodes CASNSLGLAGGTGELFF.

This clonotype was observed a few times. This sequence joins TRBV10-2 and TRBJ1-5; D gene uncertain. Germline CDR1 WSHSY, CDR2 SAAADI. Trimming left V 3 bases short and J 0 bases short, with 9 bases between. This CDR3 comprises 15 residues. CDR3 sequence reads: CASSDRGNSNQPQHF. The CDR3 DNA reads as TGCGCCAGCAGTGATCGGGGAAATAGCAATCAGCCCCAGCATTTT.

The chain has TRBV11-3 and TRBJ2-5; TRBD1 matches at 9 bases. Germline values: CDR1 SGHNT, CDR2 YENEEA. The V and J ends lost 0 bases and 5 bases, in that order; junction bases with no gene match: 7. This CDR3 has 16 amino acids. DNA of the CDR3: TGTGCCAGCAGCTTAGACGAACAGGGGGCGTGGGAGACCCAGTACTTC. Amino acid sequence: CASSLDEQGAWETQYF. The full variable domain, rest sourced from reference TRBV11-3 and TRBJ2-5, is EAGVVQSPRYKIIEKKQPVAFWCNPISGHNTLYWYLQNLGQGPELLIRYENEEAVDDSQLPKDRFSAERLKGVDSTLKIQPAELGDSAVYLCASSLDEQGAWETQYFGPGTRLLVL.

The chain links TRBV7-8 to TRBJ1-5, with D hard to call. The CDR3 covers 13 residues. V lost 2 bases, J lost 7 bases, and 9 bases lay in between. CDR1 SGHVS and CDR2 FQNEAQ come from the germline V gene. The CDR3 spells CASSLSGSQPQHF. The CDR3 nucleotides read TGTGCCAGCAGCTTAAGCGGTAGCCAGCCCCAGCATTTT.

The chain combines TRBV4-3 with TRBJ2-5, with 10 positions matching TRBD1. This CDR3 region has 16 residues. Unmatched junction bases numbered 4, after V lost 0 bases and J lost 3 bases. The germline V gene has CDR1 LGHNA and CDR2 YSLEER. The CDR3 nucleotides read TGCGCCAGCAGCCAAGAAATCGGGACAGGGGAAGAGACCCAGTACTTC. Encoded protein: CASSQEIGTGEETQYF.

This clonotype was picked up many times. This sequence joins TRBV20-1 and TRBJ1-6, with D unclear. The ends were cut back, 1 base at V and 8 bases at J, with 9 bases in the middle. This CDR3 region has 13 residues. Per germline, CDR1 DFQATT and CDR2 SNEGSKA (reference sequence). The CDR3: CSARVESYSPLHF. CDR3 DNA: TGCAGTGCTAGAGTGGAGTCATATTCACCCCTCCACTTT.

In this sample, this clonotype turned up many times. The V call is TRBV20-1, the J call TRBJ2-6; D gene ambiguous. Germline CDR1 DFQATT, CDR2 SNEGSKA (reference sequence). The CDR3 has 14 residues. The V end lost 1 base, the J end lost 2 bases, and 6 bases lay between the germline ends. The CDR3 nucleotides are TGCAGTGCTAGAGGTCAGGCTGGGGCCAACGTCCTGACTTTC. This gives the protein CSARGQAGANVLTF.